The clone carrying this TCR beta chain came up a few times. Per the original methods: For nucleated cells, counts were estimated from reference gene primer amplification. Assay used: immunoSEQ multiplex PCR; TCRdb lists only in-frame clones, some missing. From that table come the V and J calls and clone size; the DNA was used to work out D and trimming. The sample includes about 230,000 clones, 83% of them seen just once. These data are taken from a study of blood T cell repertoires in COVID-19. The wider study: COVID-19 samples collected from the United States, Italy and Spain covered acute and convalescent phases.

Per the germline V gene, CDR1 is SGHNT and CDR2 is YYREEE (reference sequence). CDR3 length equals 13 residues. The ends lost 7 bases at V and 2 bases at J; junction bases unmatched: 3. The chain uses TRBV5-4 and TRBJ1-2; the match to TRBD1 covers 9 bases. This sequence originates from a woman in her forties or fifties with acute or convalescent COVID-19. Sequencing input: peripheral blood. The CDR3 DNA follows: TGTGCCAGCCGGGGGACAGGGAACTATGGCTACACCTTC. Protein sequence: CASRGTGNYGYTF.